These 23 T cell receptor beta chains were sequenced from one sample in a study of cytomegalovirus exposure and HLA in healthy donors (dated by TCRdb to about 2017). Libraries were constructed by the immunoSEQ multiplex PCR assay. The multiplex PCR relied on a mix of 60 forward primers for TCR Vbeta segments and 13 reverse primers for TCR Jbeta segments. TCRdb mirrors the immuneACCESS table, restricted to in-frame sequences. Some clones are absent from its copies; in checked studies, under half trace to an unresolved V gene, and the reason for the others is unknown. This sample gives roughly 150,000 clones in total; 70% to 80% of them show up just once. Clones ranked in the top ten supply around an eighth of the sample. Sequencing input: PBMCs. All receptors derive from a woman aged 40 to 50 in good health and CMV-seronegative.

The chain combines TRBV21-1 with TRBJ1-1; TRBD1 was called by the table and not checked on the DNA. TRBV21-1 counts as a pseudogene. The CDR3 loop spans 16 amino acids. CDR3 residues: CASSKKLSTLNTEAFF. CDR3 DNA: TGTGCCAGCAGCAAAAAATTATCGACACTGAACACTGAAGCTTTCTTT.

This clone was detected once. The chain is built from TRBV25-1 and TRBJ2-3; 8 bases agree with TRBD2. Germline-derived CDR1 and CDR2 are MGHDK and SYGVNS. CDR3 length equals 16 residues. V was clipped by 2 bases and J by 1 base; unmatched bases: 5. The CDR3 loop is CASSERTSLGTDTQYF. The CDR3, as DNA: TGTGCCAGCAGTGAAAGGACTAGCTTGGGCACAGATACGCAGTATTTT.

Concerning this clone itself: A read error may account for a junction end that differs from germline. The chain couples TRBV5-1 to TRBJ1-6; D might be TRBD1 (6 bases). Germline-derived CDR1 and CDR2 are SGHRS and YFSETQ. The CDR3 contains 18 residues. The CDR3 is CASSTHPFRDTYNSPLHF. CDR3 DNA sequence: TGCGCCAGCAGCACACACCCCTTCCGGGACACCTACAATTCACCCCTCCACTTT.

Worth noting for this clone: A junction boundary mismatches the germline segment, possibly from a read error. The V call is TRBV7-9, the J call TRBJ2-7; possibly TRBD1 for D (5 bases). This CDR3 has 11 residues. Germline CDR1 reads SEHNR; CDR2 reads FQNEAQ (reference sequence). The CDR3 coding sequence is TGTGCCAGCAGCTTAGAGGGGTCAGTCCACTTC. Amino acids: CASSLEGSVHF.

The V gene is TRBV4-3, the J gene TRBJ1-1, with 7 bases that match TRBD1. Germline CDR1 LGHNA, CDR2 YSLEER. The CDR3 consists of 13 residues. V gave up 1 base and J gave up 7 bases; unmatched junction bases: 3. The chain's CDR3 is CASSQGDSLEAFF. The CDR3 DNA sequence: TGCGCCAGCAGCCAAGGGGACAGCCTTGAAGCTTTCTTT.

The chain employs TRBV7-2 and TRBJ2-7; weak D call: TRBD2 (6 bases). Trimming shortened V by 3 bases and J by 6 bases, and 27 bases separated the two germline ends. The length of the CDR3 is 18 residues. Per the germline V gene, CDR1 is SGHTA and CDR2 is FQGNSA. The CDR3 bases are TGTGCCAGCAGCTTTCATTTCGAGGGAGGTTCCGCGCTCGGCGAGCAGTACTTC. Translated, it gives CASSFHFEGGSALGEQYF.

In its sample, this clone was seen once. This chain connects TRBV6-1 to TRBJ2-1, with 12 bases lining up with TRBD1. The J segment lost 7 bases and the V segment lost 3 bases, leaving 7 bases of the junction unmatched. The CDR3 has 16 residues. Germline V gives CDR1 MNHNS, CDR2 SASEGT. CDR3 nucleotides: TGTGCCAGCAGTGAGTTGGGACAGGGGGCTTGGAATGAGCAGTTCTTC. Protein product: CASSELGQGAWNEQFF.

In this sample, this clone turned up once. The chain links TRBV9 to TRBJ1-1; no clear D gene. Per the germline V gene, CDR1 is SGDLS and CDR2 is YYNGEE. The V end was cut by 0 bases, the J end by 4 bases, with 13 bases between. The CDR3 totals 15 residues. The chain's CDR3 is CASSVDSSPSTEAFF. DNA of the CDR3: TGTGCCAGCAGCGTAGATTCCTCCCCGAGCACTGAAGCTTTCTTT.

In DNA, the CDR3 is TGTGCCAGCAGTTTGCGGACTAGCGGGGACTACGAGCAGTACTTC. Amino acid sequence: CASSLRTSGDYEQYF. This chain links TRBV27 with TRBJ2-7; 12 bases are shared with TRBD2. CDR1 and CDR2 from the germline V gene are MNHEY and SMNVEV (reference sequence). Germline trimming cut 3 bases from V and 3 bases from J; bases unmatched to any gene: 3. The CDR3 runs to 15 residues.

The chain is built from TRBV7-2 and TRBJ2-2; 14 bases align to TRBD2. J gave up 2 bases and V 3 bases, and 5 bases lay outside the gene matches. Germline V lookup: CDR1 SGHTA, CDR2 FQGNSA. CDR3 length: 18 amino acids. For the CDR3, the DNA is TGTGCCAGCAGCTTTACCGGGACTAGCGGGGGCAACACCGGGGAGCTGTTTTTT. It is translated as CASSFTGTSGGNTGELFF.

This rearrangement joins TRBV14 to TRBJ2-7; 7 nucleotides agree with TRBD2. Germline CDR1 reads SGHDN; CDR2 reads FVKESK. The CDR3 covers 14 residues. The V and J ends lost 2 bases and 4 bases, in that order; junction bases with no gene match: 5. Here the CDR3 DNA reads TGTGCCAGCAGCCAACGGAGCGGGATTTACGAGCAGTACTTC. Amino acid sequence: CASSQRSGIYEQYF.

Points on this clone: One end of the junction is discordant with germline, which a read error may explain. The chain employs TRBV10-1 and TRBJ1-2; 9 bases are shared with TRBD1. Germline V gene data show CDR1 as WNHNN and CDR2 as SYGVQD (reference sequence). This CDR3 region has 19 residues. CDR3 bases: TGCGCCAACAGTCAGACCCGATGGAGGACAGGGGAAGCTAACTATGGCTACACCTTC. It encodes CANSQTRWRTGEANYGYTF.

This clone occurred once. This sequence joins TRBV19 and TRBJ2-7; 8 nucleotides align to TRBD1. Per germline, CDR1 LNHDA and CDR2 SQIVND (reference sequence). This CDR3 is built from 14 residues. V trimming: 5 bases; J trimming: 6 bases; junction bases outside the gene matches: 9. The CDR3 coding sequence is TGTGCCAGTAGTCCCGACAGGGGTTCAATCGAGCAGTACTTC. Translation gives CASSPDRGSIEQYF.

This clone was detected only once. CDR3 bases: TGTGCCAGCAGCTTAAGGTCAGGGCTAGCGGAGGACGAGCAGTACTTC. It yields the protein CASSLRSGLAEDEQYF. The chain uses TRBV7-8 and TRBJ2-7, with 7 bases identical to TRBD2. J lost 5 bases, V lost 2 bases, and 12 bases had no gene match. The length of the CDR3 is 16 residues. The germline V gene has CDR1 SGHVS and CDR2 FQNEAQ.

This clone came up a few times. The CDR3 coding sequence is TGTGCCAGCAGACAGGAAGCCTACGAGCAGTACTTC. Translation: CASRQEAYEQYF. The chain is built from TRBV2 and TRBJ2-7; possibly TRBD1 for D (5 bases). CDR1 is SNHLY, CDR2 FYNNEI, per germline. Trimming removed 6 bases from V and 2 bases from J, with 8 bases in between. CDR3 length equals 12 residues. Variable domain in full (rest from reference TRBV2 and TRBJ2-7): EPEVTQTPSHQVTQMGQEVILRCVPISNHLYFYWYRQILGQKVEFLVSFYNNEISEKSEIFDDQFSVERPDGSNFTLKIRSTKLEDSAMYFCASRQEAYEQYFGPGTRLTVT.

The rearrangement joins TRBV10-3 to TRBJ2-7; TRBD1 is a possible D gene (6 bases). The V end was cut by 6 bases, the J end by 3 bases, with 18 bases between. CDR1 is ENHRY and CDR2 is SYGVKD in the germline V gene. The CDR3 has 15 amino acids. For the CDR3, the DNA is TGTGCCATCAGAAGGGAACAGGGTGCGGGCTACGAGCAGTACTTC. Amino acids: CAIRREQGAGYEQYF.

The chain has TRBV10-2 and TRBJ2-5; 8 nucleotides align to TRBD1. The assigned J gene may be wrong: the sequence end matches TRBJ2-7 better. This CDR3 has 12 amino acids. Germline CDR1 reads WSHSY; CDR2 reads SAAADI. CDR3 sequence reads: CASSPGGHEQYF. The CDR3 bases are TGCGCCAGCAGCCCAGGGGGCCACGAGCAGTACTTC.

V usage is TRBV6-1 and J usage is TRBJ2-1; the D is unclear. Per germline, CDR1 MNHNS and CDR2 SASEGT. This CDR3 contains 14 residues. Trimming stripped 5 bases from V and 8 bases from J, with 16 bases between. DNA for the CDR3: TGTGCCAGCAGTACCTCTGGTCCACTCGATGAGCAGTTCTTC. Translation gives CASSTSGPLDEQFF.

This clone was picked up one time. The V call is TRBV5-6, the J call TRBJ2-3, with D hard to call. Germline V gene sequence: CDR1 SGHDT, CDR2 YYEEEE. Trimming stripped 4 bases from V and 0 bases from J, with 15 bases between. The CDR3 runs 16 residues. The DNA for the CDR3 is TGTGCCAGCAGCCTACGAGTAGCTCCTAGCACAGATACGCAGTATTTT. Amino acids: CASSLRVAPSTDTQYF.

The CDR3: CASRELSRNTEAFF. For the CDR3, the DNA is TGTGCCAGCAGGGAGCTTTCGAGGAACACTGAAGCTTTCTTT. The chain combines TRBV6-6 with TRBJ1-1; the D is unclear. Germline lookup yields CDR1 MNHNY and CDR2 SVGAGI (reference sequence). The CDR3 contains 14 residues. Trimming stripped 6 bases from V and 1 base from J, with 12 bases between.

The V gene is TRBV6-1, the J gene TRBJ1-2, with D perhaps TRBD1 (5 bases). V lost 7 bases and J lost 7, with 19 bases in between. The CDR3 has 14 amino acids. Per the germline V gene, CDR1 is MNHNS and CDR2 is SASEGT. CDR3 loop: CASTSSGGYGGYTF. CDR3 coding DNA: TGTGCCAGCACCAGCAGTGGGGGGTACGGTGGCTACACCTTC.

The chain carries TRBV7-2 and TRBJ1-2; unclear D gene. This CDR3 has 15 amino acids. Germline CDR1 reads SGHTA; CDR2 reads FQGNSA. V shed 5 bases and J shed 7 bases, with 20 bases lying between them. The CDR3 loop is CASSVDPGGILGYTF. The CDR3 nucleotides are TGTGCCAGCAGCGTAGATCCGGGAGGCATCCTTGGCTACACCTTC.

The chain has TRBV14 and TRBJ2-2, with 7 bases lining up with TRBD1. This CDR3 spans 16 amino acids. The junction had 6 bases not matched to a gene; V was cut back by 4 bases and J by 1 base. The V gene's germline CDR1 is SGHDN and CDR2 FVKESK. CDR3 residues: CASSLIGTENTGELFF. The CDR3 bases are TGTGCCAGCAGCCTAATCGGGACAGAGAACACCGGGGAGCTGTTTTTT.